These 24 T cell receptor beta chains share one sample of origin, sequenced in a study of blood T cell repertoires in COVID-19. Method: immunoSEQ multiplex PCR; TCRdb's copy keeps in-frame clones and lacks some. The sample shows approximately 170,000 clones, more than 80% of them seen only once. The material sequenced was peripheral blood. The receptors shown here come from a woman in her fifties or sixties with COVID-19, enrolled during active disease.

This chain uses TRBV10-3 with TRBJ1-1; D perhaps matches TRBD1 (6 bases). Germline CDR1 reads ENHRY; CDR2 reads SYGVKD. The CDR3 contains 17 residues. V lost 3 bases to trimming and J lost 4 bases, with 21 bases between them. CDR3 in DNA: TGTGCCATCAGTGAAGGGCAGGGGCAACGGGTAGGCACTGAAGCTTTCTTT. This sequence encodes CAISEGQGQRVGTEAFF.

The J gene is TRBJ1-1, the V gene TRBV6-5; the match to TRBD1 covers 9 bases. The V and J ends lost 6 bases and 5 bases, in that order; junction bases with no gene match: 7. The germline V gene has CDR1 MNHEY and CDR2 SVGAGI. The length of the CDR3 is 14 residues. CDR3 sequence reads: CASRQDRGGTEAFF. The CDR3 bases are TGTGCCAGCAGACAGGACAGGGGAGGGACTGAAGCTTTCTTT.

Only one count was recorded for this clone. The chain has TRBV2 and TRBJ1-5; 9 bases fit TRBD1. This CDR3 has 15 amino acids. The germline CDR1 and CDR2 sequences are SNHLY and FYNNEI. The J segment lost 4 bases and the V segment lost 7 bases, leaving 8 bases of the junction unmatched. The CDR3 DNA reads as TGTGCCAGCAAGCTTGAAGGGACAGGGAATCAGCCCCAGCATTTT. Amino acid sequence: CASKLEGTGNQPQHF.

This chain uses TRBV19 with TRBJ1-5, with D possibly matching TRBD1 (5 bases). Trimming removed 7 bases from V and 5 bases from J, with 21 bases in between. The CDR3 sequence is 16 residues long. Germline CDR1 and CDR2: LNHDA and SQIVND (reference sequence). The CDR3 bases are TGTGCCAGTACCTATAGGGCGTGGGGCTTCGATCAGCCCCAGCATTTT. It encodes CASTYRAWGFDQPQHF.

This rearrangement joins TRBV29-1 to TRBJ2-1; 14 bases are a match to TRBD2. After removal of 7 bases from V and 15 bases from J, the junction contained 8 bases not matched to a gene. Germline CDR1 SQVTM, CDR2 ANQGSEA. The CDR3 has 12 residues. The DNA for the CDR3 is TGCAGCGCCGAGACTAGCGGGGGGGCTCGGTTCTTC. Its translation is CSAETSGGARFF.

CDR3 region: CASSRGEQRIGQPQHF. CDR3 DNA: TGTGCCAGCTCACGGGGGGAGCAAAGGATTGGTCAGCCCCAGCATTTT. The rearrangement joins TRBV18 to TRBJ1-5, with D possibly TRBD1 on 5 matching bases. V was shortened by 4 bases and J by 6 bases, with 19 bases between the two germline ends. Looked up from germline, CDR1 is KGHSH and CDR2 is LQKENI. The length of the CDR3 is 16 residues.

V usage is TRBV19 and J usage is TRBJ1-4; 8 bases are a match to TRBD1. Germline V lookup: CDR1 LNHDA, CDR2 SQIVND (reference sequence). The ends lost 2 bases at V and 5 bases at J; junction bases unmatched: 7. The CDR3 is 16 residues long. CDR3 sequence (DNA): TGTGCCAGTAGTATAAACCGGGACAGGACAAATGAAAAACTGTTTTTT. This sequence encodes CASSINRDRTNEKLFF.

The CDR3 sequence is CASSIRDTAYEQYF. In DNA, the CDR3 is TGTGCCAGCAGTATACGGGACACCGCCTACGAGCAGTACTTC. The V call is TRBV6-5, the J call TRBJ2-7, with D maybe TRBD1 (6 bases). CDR3 size: 14 residues. V gave up 5 bases and J gave up 2 bases, with 13 bases separating them. Germline CDR1 reads MNHEY; CDR2 reads SVGAGI.

The chain combines TRBV7-2 with TRBJ2-7; 10 nucleotides agree with TRBD1. Trimming took 4 bases from V and 2 from J; bases not matched to a gene: 2. The CDR3 has 14 amino acids. Germline assignment: CDR1 SGHTA and CDR2 FQGNSA. The CDR3 spells CASSSGQGPYEQYF. The CDR3 nucleotides read TGTGCCAGCAGCTCGGGACAGGGGCCCTACGAGCAGTACTTC.

The CDR3: CASSYRQYEKLFF. CDR3 bases: TGTGCCAGCAGTTACCGACAGTATGAAAAACTGTTTTTT. V is TRBV6-5 and J is TRBJ1-4; a weak D match, TRBD1 (5 bases). CDR1 MNHEY and CDR2 SVGAGI come from the germline V gene. The CDR3 loop spans 13 amino acids. Trimming removed 2 bases at V and 6 bases at J, with 7 bases between.

The rearrangement joins TRBV19 to TRBJ1-2; D might be TRBD1 (6 bases). Germline-derived CDR1 and CDR2 are LNHDA and SQIVND (reference sequence). V lost 6 bases to trimming and J lost 7 bases, with 15 bases between them. This CDR3 contains 13 residues. The CDR3 DNA reads as TGTGCCAGTAGCCACCAGGGGCCGGGTGGCTACACCTTC. Translation gives CASSHQGPGGYTF.

The chain carries TRBV7-9 and TRBJ1-4, with 7 bases lining up with TRBD1. Germline CDR1 and CDR2: SEHNR and FQNEAQ (reference sequence). The CDR3 spans 15 residues. V shed 4 bases, J shed 1 base, and the junction held 3 bases outside the gene matches. DNA for the CDR3: TGTGCCAGCAGCTCGGGACAGCAAACTAATGAAAAACTGTTTTTT. Amino acid sequence: CASSSGQQTNEKLFF.

J is TRBJ2-1 and V is TRBV6-2 or TRBV6-3; D gene ambiguous. This CDR3 has 15 residues. Germline V CDR1 and CDR2: MNHEY, SVGEGT. Deletions cut 0 bases from V and 4 bases from J, with 10 bases between. As DNA, the CDR3 is TGTGCCAGCAGTTACTCAGGTGCAGGTTACAATGAGCAGTTCTTC. Encoded protein: CASSYSGAGYNEQFF.

The V call is TRBV6-4, the J call TRBJ2-2; D is perhaps TRBD2 (7 bases). The germline V and J ends were trimmed by 6 bases and 0 bases, with 17 bases remaining between them. This CDR3 comprises 17 residues. Per germline, CDR1 MRHNA and CDR2 SNTAGT. This chain's CDR3 is CASSPRTGGPNTGELFF. The CDR3 DNA reads TGTGCCAGCAGCCCCCGTACGGGGGGCCCGAACACCGGGGAGCTGTTTTTT.

This CDR3 is CASSARDRINHSPLHF. In nucleotides, the CDR3 is TGTGCCAGCAGCGCCCGGGACAGGATAAATCATTCACCCCTCCACTTT. J is TRBJ1-6 and V is TRBV9, with 8 nucleotides matching TRBD1. The CDR3 is made up of 16 amino acids. CDR1 is SGDLS, CDR2 YYNGEE, per germline. The J segment lost 8 bases and the V segment lost 3 bases, leaving 10 bases of the junction unmatched.

V usage is TRBV5-1 and J usage is TRBJ2-1, with 10 bases lining up with TRBD1. V lost 3 bases, J lost 5 bases, and 5 bases stayed unmatched. This CDR3 has 15 amino acids. Per germline, CDR1 SGHRS and CDR2 YFSETQ. The CDR3 DNA sequence: TGCGCCAGCAGCTACCGACAGGGGGCGGACAATGAGCAGTTCTTC. Translation: CASSYRQGADNEQFF.

CDR3 sequence: CASSPNPGTASNYGYTF. The CDR3, as DNA: TGTGCCAGCTCACCCAACCCGGGGACAGCTAGTAACTATGGCTACACCTTC. The chain recombines TRBV18 with TRBJ1-2, with TRBD1 matching 7 bases. The CDR3 covers 17 residues. Germline values: CDR1 KGHSH, CDR2 LQKENI. Trimming removed 3 bases from V and 1 base from J; junction bases left unmatched: 11.

The chain couples TRBV18 to TRBJ2-3; the D gene is possibly TRBD1 (7 bases). The V end was cut by 4 bases, the J end by 1 base, with 15 bases between. CDR1 KGHSH and CDR2 LQKENI come from the germline V gene. CDR3 length: 16 residues. CDR3 nucleotides: TGTGCCAGCTCACGCACGGGACAGCGGGGCACAGATACGCAGTATTTT. Translating it yields CASSRTGQRGTDTQYF.

The rearrangement links TRBV6-5 to TRBJ1-5, with D hard to call. Germline loops: CDR1 MNHEY, CDR2 SVGAGI. Trimming shortened V by 2 bases and J by 3 bases, and 11 bases separated the two germline ends. This CDR3 is 15 amino acids long. CDR3 nucleotide sequence: TGTGCCAGCAGTTACAGCCGTGTCGTCAATCAGCCCCAGCATTTT. Translating gives CASSYSRVVNQPQHF.

This clone was detected only once. V usage is TRBV7-8 and J usage is TRBJ1-5; weak D call: TRBD1 (6 bases). Looked up from germline, CDR1 is SGHVS and CDR2 is FQNEAQ. The CDR3 is 17 amino acids. Trimming removed 2 bases at V and 1 base at J, with 15 bases between. Here the CDR3 DNA reads TGTGCCAGCAGCTTAAGGCCCAGGGGCGAAAGCAATCAGCCCCAGCATTTT. Translating it yields CASSLRPRGESNQPQHF.

V usage is TRBV7-3 and J usage is TRBJ2-7, with a possible D match to TRBD2 (6 bases). This CDR3 region has 16 residues. Germline V lookup: CDR1 SGHTA, CDR2 FQGTGA. V lost 4 bases, J lost 5 bases, and 21 bases lay in between. The DNA of the CDR3 is TGTGCCAGCAGCTCGAAGACGGGGACTGGAGGAAACGAGCAGTACTTC. Protein sequence: CASSSKTGTGGNEQYF.

The rearrangement links TRBV9 to TRBJ2-5; tentatively, D is TRBD2 (5 bases). Between the trimmed V and J ends, which lost 0 bases and 6 bases, there was a span of 15 bases. This CDR3 comprises 15 residues. Germline values: CDR1 SGDLS, CDR2 YYNGEE. The CDR3 nucleotides are TGTGCCAGCAGCGTAGACTCCCCCAGCGGAAAGACCCAGTACTTC. Translation: CASSVDSPSGKTQYF. Supplemented by reference TRBV9 and TRBJ2-5, the full variable domain reads DSGVTQTPKHLITATGQRVTLRCSPRSGDLSVYWYQQSLDQGLQFLIQYYNGEERAKGNILERFSAQQFPDLHSELNLSSLELGDSALYFCASSVDSPSGKTQYFGPGTRLLVL.

This clone was recorded a few times. CDR3 sequence reads: CAARGTEMNTEAFF. The CDR3, as DNA: TGTGCCGCCCGAGGGACAGAGATGAACACTGAAGCTTTCTTT. The chain is built from TRBV10-3 and TRBJ1-1; 7 bases are a match to TRBD1. CDR1 and CDR2 from the germline V gene are ENHRY and SYGVKD. This CDR3 spans 14 amino acids. V dropped 11 bases and J dropped 0; count of bases not matched to a gene: 9.

In this sample, this clone turned up once. The chain is built from TRBV4-2 and TRBJ1-1; 9 bases are shared with TRBD1. V dropped 0 bases and J dropped 5; count of bases not matched to a gene: 10. Germline-derived CDR1 and CDR2 are LGHNA and YNFKEQ. The CDR3 has 17 residues. In DNA form, the CDR3 reads TGTGCCAGCAGCCAAGATAGGGGGGACAGGGTAAAAACTGAAGCTTTCTTT. Translated: CASSQDRGDRVKTEAFF.